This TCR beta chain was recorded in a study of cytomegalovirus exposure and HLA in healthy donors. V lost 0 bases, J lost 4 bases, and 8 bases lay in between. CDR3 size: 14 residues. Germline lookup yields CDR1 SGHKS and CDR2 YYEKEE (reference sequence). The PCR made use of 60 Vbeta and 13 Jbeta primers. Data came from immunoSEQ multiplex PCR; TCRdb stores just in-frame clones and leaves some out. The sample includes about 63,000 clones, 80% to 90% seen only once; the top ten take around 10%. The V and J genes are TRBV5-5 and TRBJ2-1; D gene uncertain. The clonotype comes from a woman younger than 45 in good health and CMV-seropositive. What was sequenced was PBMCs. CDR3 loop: CASSLEARYNEQFF. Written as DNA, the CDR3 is TGTGCCAGCAGCTTGGAGGCCAGGTACAATGAGCAGTTCTTC.